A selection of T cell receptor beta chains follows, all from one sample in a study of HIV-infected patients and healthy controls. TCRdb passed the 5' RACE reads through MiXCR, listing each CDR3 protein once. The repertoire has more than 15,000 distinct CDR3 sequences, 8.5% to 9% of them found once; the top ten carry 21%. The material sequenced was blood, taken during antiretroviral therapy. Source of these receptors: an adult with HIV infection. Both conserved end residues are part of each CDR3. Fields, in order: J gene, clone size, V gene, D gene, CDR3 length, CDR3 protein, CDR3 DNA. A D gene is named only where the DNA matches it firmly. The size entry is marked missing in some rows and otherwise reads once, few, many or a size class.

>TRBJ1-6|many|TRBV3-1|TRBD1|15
CASSQGTGGPSPLHF
TGTGCCAGCAGCCAGGGGACAGGGGGCCCTTCACCCCTCCACTTT
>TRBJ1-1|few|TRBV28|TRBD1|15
CASSKDRAMNTEAFF
TGTGCCAGCAGTAAAGACAGGGCAATGAACACTGAAGCTTTCTTT
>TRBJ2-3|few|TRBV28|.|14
CASSSGLRTDTQYF
TGTGCCAGCAGTTCGGGACTTCGCACAGATACGCAGTATTTT
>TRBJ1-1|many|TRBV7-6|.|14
CASSLGGQNTEAFF
TGTGCCAGCAGCTTAGGAGGACAGAACACTGAAGCTTTCTTT
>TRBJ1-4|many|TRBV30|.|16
CAWSPRVGRANEKLFF
TGTGCCTGGAGTCCCCGGGTGGGAAGGGCTAATGAAAAACTGTTTTTT
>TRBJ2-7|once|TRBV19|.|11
CASSINYEQYF
TGTGCCAGTAGTATCAACTACGAGCAGTACTTC
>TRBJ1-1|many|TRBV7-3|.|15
CASSSLDGLNTEAFF
TGTGCCAGCAGTTCTCTCGACGGATTGAACACTGAAGCTTTCTTT
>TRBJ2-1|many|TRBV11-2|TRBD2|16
CASSLAGTSLGGEQFF
TGTGCCAGCAGCTTAGCGGGGACTAGCCTGGGTGGTGAGCAGTTCTTC
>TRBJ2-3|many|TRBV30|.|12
CAHAPGGDTQYF
TGTGCCCATGCGCCCGGGGGAGATACGCAGTATTTT
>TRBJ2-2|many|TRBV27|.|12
CASSLQAGELFF
TGTGCCAGCAGTTTACAGGCCGGGGAGCTGTTTTTT
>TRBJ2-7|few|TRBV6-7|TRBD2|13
CASSELAGNEQYF
TGTGCCAGCAGTGAACTAGCGGGCAACGAGCAGTACTTC
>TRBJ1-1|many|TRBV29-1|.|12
CSVEGLNTEAFF
TGCAGCGTTGAAGGGTTGAACACTGAAGCTTTCTTT
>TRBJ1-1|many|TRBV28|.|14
CASTERATNTEAFF
TGTGCCAGCACCGAGCGGGCAACGAACACTGAAGCTTTCTTT
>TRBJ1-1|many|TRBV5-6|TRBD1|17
CASSLMDGYTGGTEAFF
TGTGCCAGCAGCCTGATGGACGGATACACAGGGGGCACTGAAGCTTTCTTT
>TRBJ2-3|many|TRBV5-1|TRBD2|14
CASSVTSGVDTQYF
TGCGCCAGCAGCGTTACTAGCGGGGTTGATACGCAGTATTTT
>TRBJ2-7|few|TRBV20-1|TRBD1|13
CSARNRGTYEQYF
TGCAGTGCCAGAAACAGGGGAACCTACGAGCAGTACTTC
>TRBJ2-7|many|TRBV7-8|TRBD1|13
CASRTGTAYEQYF
TGTGCCAGCAGAACCGGGACAGCGTACGAGCAGTACTTC
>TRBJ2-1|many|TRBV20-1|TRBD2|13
CSANRLAGSEQFF
TGCAGTGCTAATCGGCTAGCGGGGAGTGAGCAGTTCTTC
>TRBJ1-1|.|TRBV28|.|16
CASTPPHAGANTEAFF
TGTGCCAGCACCCCCCCTCACGCAGGGGCCAACACTGAAGCTTTCTTT
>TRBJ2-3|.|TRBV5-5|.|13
CASSGGKTDTQYF
TGTGCCAGCAGCGGCGGAAAAACAGATACGCAGTATTTT
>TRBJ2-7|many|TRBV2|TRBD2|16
CGTAVKQASGSGEQYF
TGTGGCACAGCAGTGAAGCAGGCTAGCGGGAGCGGGGAGCAGTACTTC
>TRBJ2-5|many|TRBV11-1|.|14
CASSRDTYEETQYF
TGTGCCAGCAGCAGGGACACTTACGAAGAGACCCAGTACTTC
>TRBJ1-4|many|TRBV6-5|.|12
CASSYGDGKLFF
TGTGCCAGCAGTTATGGGGATGGGAAACTGTTTTTT
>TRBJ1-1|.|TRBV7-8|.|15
CASSLAPSGKPEAFF
TGTGCCAGCAGCTTAGCACCGTCCGGAAAGCCTGAAGCTTTCTTT
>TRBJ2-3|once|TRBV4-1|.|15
CASSQADSSTDTQYF
TGCGCCAGCAGCCAAGCGGACTCCAGCACAGATACGCAGTATTTT
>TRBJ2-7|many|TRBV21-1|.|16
CASSPPAGRIWHEQYF
TGTGCCAGCAGCCCCCCCGCGGGGAGAATCTGGCACGAGCAGTACTTC
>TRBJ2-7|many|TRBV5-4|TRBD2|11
CASSPRDYTPF
TGTGCCAGCAGCCCCCGGGACTATACACCCTTC
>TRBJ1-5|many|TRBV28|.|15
CASSLGGRKDQPQHF
TGTGCCAGCAGTCTCGGGGGCAGAAAGGATCAGCCCCAGCATTTT
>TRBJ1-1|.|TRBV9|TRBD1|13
CASSEGANTEAFF
TGTGCCAGCAGCGAGGGGGCGAACACTGAAGCTTTCTTT
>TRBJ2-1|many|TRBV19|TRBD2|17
CASSLIIGLADYNEQFF
TGTGCCAGTAGTTTGATCATCGGACTAGCGGATTACAATGAGCAGTTCTTC
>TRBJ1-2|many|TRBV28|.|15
CASSPRGGVNYGYTF
TGTGCCAGCAGTCCCCGAGGGGGTGTCAACTATGGCTACACCTTC
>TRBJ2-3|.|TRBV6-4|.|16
CASSEGKSESTDTQYF
TGTGCCAGCAGTGAGGGCAAGAGCGAGAGCACAGATACGCAGTATTTT
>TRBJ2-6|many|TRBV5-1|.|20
CASSLILGPALGSGANVLTF
TGCGCCAGCAGCTTGATCCTCGGACCGGCCCTGGGCTCTGGGGCCAACGTCCTGACTTTC
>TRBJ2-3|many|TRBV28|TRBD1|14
CASNRDSGTDTQYF
TGTGCCAGCAACCGGGACAGTGGCACAGATACGCAGTATTTT
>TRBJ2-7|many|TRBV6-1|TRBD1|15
CASSEEGGRGREQYF
TGTGCCAGCAGTGAAGAAGGGGGCAGGGGGCGCGAGCAGTACTTC
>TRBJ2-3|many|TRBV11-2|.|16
CASSLVGGVGTDTQYF
TGTGCCAGCAGCTTAGTCGGCGGGGTTGGCACAGATACGCAGTATTTT
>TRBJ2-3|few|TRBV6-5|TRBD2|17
CASSLLTSGGARDTQYF
TGTGCCAGCAGTCTCTTGACTAGCGGGGGGGCGAGAGATACGCAGTATTTT
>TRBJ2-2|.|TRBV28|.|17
CASSFSSGRAGTGELFF
TGTGCCAGCAGTTTTTCTTCGGGGAGAGCTGGAACCGGGGAGCTGTTTTTT
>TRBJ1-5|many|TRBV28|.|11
CASSSHQPQHF
TGTGCCAGCAGTTCGCATCAGCCCCAGCATTTT
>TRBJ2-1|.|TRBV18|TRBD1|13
CASSTGGYNEQFF
TGTGCCAGCTCGACAGGGGGATACAATGAGCAGTTCTTC
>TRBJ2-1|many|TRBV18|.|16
CASSPMEGGGSHEQFF
TGTGCCAGCTCACCCATGGAGGGAGGAGGGAGCCATGAGCAGTTCTTC
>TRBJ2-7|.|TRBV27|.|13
CASSLSPSYEQYF
TGTGCCAGCAGTTTATCCCCCTCCTACGAGCAGTACTTC
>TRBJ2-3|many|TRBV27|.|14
CASSSLPSTDTQYF
TGTGCCAGCAGCTCCCTTCCTAGCACAGATACGCAGTATTTT
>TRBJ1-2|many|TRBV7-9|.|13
CASSLAGNYGYTF
TGTGCCAGCAGCTTGGCAGGGAACTATGGCTACACCTTC
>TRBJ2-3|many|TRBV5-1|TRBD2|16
CASNPAGTSGGLTQYF
TGCGCCAGCAACCCGGCCGGGACTAGCGGAGGGCTTACGCAGTATTTT
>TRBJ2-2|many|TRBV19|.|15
CASSIASSGPGELFF
TGTGCCAGTAGTATAGCCAGCAGTGGCCCCGGGGAGCTGTTTTTT
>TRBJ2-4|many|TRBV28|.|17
CASSSPYTGVAKNIQYF
TGTGCCAGCAGTTCCCCTTATACGGGTGTAGCCAAAAACATTCAGTACTTC
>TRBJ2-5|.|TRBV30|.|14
CAWTFGNPQETQYF
TGTGCCTGGACATTCGGGAATCCCCAAGAGACCCAGTACTTC
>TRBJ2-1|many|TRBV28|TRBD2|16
CASNSRTSGELNEQFF
TGTGCCAGCAATTCCCGGACTAGCGGGGAGTTGAATGAGCAGTTCTTC
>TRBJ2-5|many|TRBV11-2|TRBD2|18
CASSFSPPGTSGRETQYF
TGTGCCAGCAGTTTTTCCCCACCCGGGACTAGCGGGAGAGAGACCCAGTACTTC
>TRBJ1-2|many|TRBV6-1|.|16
CASSDWGTNSNYGYTF
TGTGCCAGCAGTGATTGGGGGACAAATTCTAACTATGGCTACACCTTC
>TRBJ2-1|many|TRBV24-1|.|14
CATSKTGSNNEQFF
TGTGCCACCAGTAAAACAGGGAGTAACAATGAGCAGTTCTTC
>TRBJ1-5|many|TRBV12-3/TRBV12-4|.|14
CASSRRDANQPQHF
TGTGCCAGCAGTCGCCGGGATGCGAATCAGCCCCAGCATTTT
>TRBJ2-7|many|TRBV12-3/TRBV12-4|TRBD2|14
CASRSGLAGYEQYF
TGTGCCAGCAGGTCTGGACTAGCGGGGTATGAGCAGTACTTC